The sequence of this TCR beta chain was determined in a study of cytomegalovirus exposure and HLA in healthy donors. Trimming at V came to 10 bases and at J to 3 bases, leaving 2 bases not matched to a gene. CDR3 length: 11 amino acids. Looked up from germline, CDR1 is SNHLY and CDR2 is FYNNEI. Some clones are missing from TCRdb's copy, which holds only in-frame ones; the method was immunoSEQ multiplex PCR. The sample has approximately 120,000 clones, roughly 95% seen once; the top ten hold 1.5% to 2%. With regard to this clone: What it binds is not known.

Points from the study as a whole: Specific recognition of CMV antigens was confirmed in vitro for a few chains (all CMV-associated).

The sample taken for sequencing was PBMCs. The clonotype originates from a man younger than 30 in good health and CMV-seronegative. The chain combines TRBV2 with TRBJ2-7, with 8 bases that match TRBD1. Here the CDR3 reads CAKGQGYEQYF. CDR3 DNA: TGTGCCAAAGGACAGGGCTACGAGCAGTACTTC.